Described below is a single T cell receptor (beta chain) sequence and its context. Its target is not known. The data originate from a study of cytomegalovirus exposure and HLA in healthy donors. Overall study results and limits: Owing to their indistinguishability, certain V segments, notably TRBV6-2 and TRBV6-3, were excluded. CMV serostatus was the only immune exposure information that was available. Common viral pathogens seemed to be connected with several of the most significant clusters, according to a later analysis.

Likely unrecorded immune exposures existed in these nominally healthy donors. PCR involved 60 Vbeta and 13 Jbeta primers. Using immunoSEQ multiplex PCR, the repertoire was profiled, and TCRdb retains in-frame clones only, with some absent. The sample shows tens of thousands of clones, over 70% of them seen only once. CDR3 length: 17 amino acids. The germline gives CDR1 PRHDT, CDR2 FYEKMQ (reference sequence). Trimming removed 5 bases at V and 4 bases at J, with 22 bases between. The rearrangement links TRBV13 to TRBJ2-3, with D possibly being TRBD2 (5 bases). The sequenced sample was PBMCs. The receptor comes from a man in his 60s in good health and CMV-seropositive. The CDR3 sequence: CASSPRISVGIADTQYF. CDR3 DNA sequence: TGTGCCAGCAGCCCCCGGATTAGCGTGGGTATTGCAGATACGCAGTATTTT.